This T cell receptor beta chain was captured by sequencing in a study of chemoradiotherapy in HPV16-positive cancers (dated by TCRdb to 2022 to 2024). Study-wide context: Candidate HPV-specific T-cell clones and common TCR motifs were defined through functional T-cell assays on cells from a couple of HPV16-positive patients. The study set out to ask whether T-cell immunity against the HPV oncoproteins E6 and E7 changes over the course of chemoradiotherapy and whether that immunity affects survival. The candidate HPV-specific TCRs and motifs were subsequently tracked in TCR repertoires obtained from 90 or so patients with HPV-related cancers. General study outcomes and caveats: The functional definition of HPV-specific T cells came from only a couple of HPV16-positive patients, and the survival association was reported for HPV16-positive patients. Expansion of candidate HPV-specific clones and E7-related TCR motifs was observed in the tumor microenvironment during treatment, whereas no such expansion was observed for non-HPV-specific T cells. Among HPV16-positive patients, expansion of HPV-responsive T cells during chemoradiotherapy was associated with better recurrence-free survival.

With respect to this clone: The antigen it recognizes is unknown. No base qualities exist here, and no much larger clone lies one base off it.

The germline V gene (reference sequence) gives CDR1 as MNHEY and CDR2 as SMNVEV. The CDR3 runs 14 residues from the cysteine to the phenylalanine. CDR3 DNA only is kept here, 42 bases in frame from base 1. V is cut by 5 bases and J by 4 bases, and the space between the germline ends is 15 bases. The library came from the immunoSEQ multiplex PCR assay. TCRdb re-hosts the immuneACCESS table, in-frame sequences only. Its copies lack some clones; in the studies checked, an unresolved V gene accounts for under half of them, and the cause for the rest is not known. This sample comprises about 15,000 clones, just over 85% of them detected only once. The top ten clones comprise approximately 3.5% of the sample. Repertoires were sampled repeatedly over the course of chemoradiotherapy so that clonal expansion in the tumor microenvironment could be followed.

The rearrangement joined TRBV27 to TRBJ2-7, with a weak D call of TRBD1 (6 bases match). The sequence came from a human donor with HPV-associated anogenital cancer. The sample was blood, taken from a patient who underwent chemoradiotherapy. This receptor has the CDR3 CASSPSQTGYEQYF. The sequenced DNA is TGTGCCAGCAGTCCGTCCCAAACAGGGTACGAGCAGTACTTC.